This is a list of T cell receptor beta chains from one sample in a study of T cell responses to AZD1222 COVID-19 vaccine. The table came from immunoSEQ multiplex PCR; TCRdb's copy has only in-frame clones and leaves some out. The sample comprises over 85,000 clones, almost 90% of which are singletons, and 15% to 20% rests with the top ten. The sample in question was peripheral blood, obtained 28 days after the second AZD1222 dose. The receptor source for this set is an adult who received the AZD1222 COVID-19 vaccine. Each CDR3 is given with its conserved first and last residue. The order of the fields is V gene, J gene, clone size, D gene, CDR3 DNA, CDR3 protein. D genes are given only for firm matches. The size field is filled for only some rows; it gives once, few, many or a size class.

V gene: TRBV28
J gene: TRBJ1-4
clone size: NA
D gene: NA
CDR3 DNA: TGTGCCAGCACCTCCATTGCAACTAATGAAAAACTGTTTTTT
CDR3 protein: CASTSIATNEKLFF

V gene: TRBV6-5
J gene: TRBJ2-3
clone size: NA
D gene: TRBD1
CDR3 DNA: TGTGCCAGCAGTTACGGGACAGGGGTTGCCGCAGATACGCAGTATTTT
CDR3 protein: CASSYGTGVAADTQYF

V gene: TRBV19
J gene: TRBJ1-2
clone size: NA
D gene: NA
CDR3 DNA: TGTGCCAGTAACTACGCCGCCAGTGTTTTGTATGGCTACACCTTC
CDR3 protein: CASNYAASVLYGYTF

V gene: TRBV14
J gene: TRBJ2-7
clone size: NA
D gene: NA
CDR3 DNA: TGTGCCAGCAGCCAAGGCCGCGGGTTTACCTACGAGCAGTACTTC
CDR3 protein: CASSQGRGFTYEQYF

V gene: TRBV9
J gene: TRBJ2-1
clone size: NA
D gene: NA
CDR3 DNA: TGTGCCAGCAGCGTAGCCCCGGGGAGCGCCTACAATGAGCAGTTCTTC
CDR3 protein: CASSVAPGSAYNEQFF

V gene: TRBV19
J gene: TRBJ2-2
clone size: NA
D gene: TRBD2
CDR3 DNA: TGTGCCAGTAGTATCCAGCTAGCGGGGATGTCCGGGGAGCTGTTTTTT
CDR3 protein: CASSIQLAGMSGELFF

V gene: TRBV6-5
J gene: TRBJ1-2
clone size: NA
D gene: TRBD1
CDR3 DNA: TGTGCCAGCAGTTACTCGGGACAGGGAGGCAGCTATGGCTACACCTTC
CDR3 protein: CASSYSGQGGSYGYTF

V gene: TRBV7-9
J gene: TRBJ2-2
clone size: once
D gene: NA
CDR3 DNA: TGTGCCAGCAGCCCTAAGTTATTTGGGGGGGAGCTGTTTTTT
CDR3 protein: CASSPKLFGGELFF

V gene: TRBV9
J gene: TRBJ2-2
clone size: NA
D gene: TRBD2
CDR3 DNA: TGTGCCAGCAGCAAATCACTGAGGACTAGCGGAGACAAGAACACCGGGGAGCTGTTTTTT
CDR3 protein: CASSKSLRTSGDKNTGELFF

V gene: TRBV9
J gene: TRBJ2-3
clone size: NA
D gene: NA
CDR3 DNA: TGTGCCAGCAGCGTAGGTGGAGGGGGAATCACAGATACGCAGTATTTT
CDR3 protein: CASSVGGGGITDTQYF

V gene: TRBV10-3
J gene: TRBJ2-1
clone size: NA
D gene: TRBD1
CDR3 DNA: TGTGCCATCAGTGAGTCCCGGACAGGGGCCAATGAGCAGTTCTTC
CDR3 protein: CAISESRTGANEQFF

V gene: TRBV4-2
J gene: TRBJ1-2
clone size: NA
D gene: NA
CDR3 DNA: TGTGCCAGCAGCCAAGGTGCCGGCTTAAACTATGGCTACACCTTC
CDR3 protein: CASSQGAGLNYGYTF

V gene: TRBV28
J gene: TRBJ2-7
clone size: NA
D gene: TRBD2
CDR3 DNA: TGTGCCAGCAGTTCTCCTAGCGGGTTCTCCTACGAGCAGTACTTC
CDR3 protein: CASSSPSGFSYEQYF

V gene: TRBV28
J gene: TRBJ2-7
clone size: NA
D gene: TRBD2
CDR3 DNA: TGTGCCAGCAGTCCCCCCTGGGAGGGAGCTACCGAGCAGTACTTC
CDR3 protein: CASSPPWEGATEQYF

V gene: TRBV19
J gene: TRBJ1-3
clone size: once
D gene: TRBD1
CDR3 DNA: TGTGCCGTCAGACAGGGGGCGGCTGGAAACACCATATATTTT
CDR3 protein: CAVRQGAAGNTIYF

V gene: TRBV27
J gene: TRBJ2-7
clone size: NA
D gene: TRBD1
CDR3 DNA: TGTGCCAGCAGTTTCCGGGACAGATCCTACGAGCAGTACTTC
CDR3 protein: CASSFRDRSYEQYF

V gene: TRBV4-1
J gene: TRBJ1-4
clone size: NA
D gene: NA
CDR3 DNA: TGCGCCAGCAGCCAAGAGAAGGGGACTAATGAAAAACTGTTTTTT
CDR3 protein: CASSQEKGTNEKLFF

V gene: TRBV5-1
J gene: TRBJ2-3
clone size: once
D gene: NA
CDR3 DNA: TGCGCCAGCAGCTTGGCCGCGGGTGGCACAGATACGCAGTATTTT
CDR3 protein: CASSLAAGGTDTQYF

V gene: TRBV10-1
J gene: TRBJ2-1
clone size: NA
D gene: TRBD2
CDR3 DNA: TGCGCCAGCAGTGAGGGCGGGAGTTCCTACAATGAGCAGTTCTTC
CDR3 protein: CASSEGGSSYNEQFF

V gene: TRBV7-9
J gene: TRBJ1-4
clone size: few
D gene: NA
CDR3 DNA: TGTGCCAGCAGCCTAGGACAGCCTGCAACTAATGAAAAACTGTTTTTT
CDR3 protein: CASSLGQPATNEKLFF

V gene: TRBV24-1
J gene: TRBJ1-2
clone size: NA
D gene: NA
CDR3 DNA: TGTGCCACCGCCGGGACGTTAGCTAACTATGGCTACACCTTC
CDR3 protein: CATAGTLANYGYTF

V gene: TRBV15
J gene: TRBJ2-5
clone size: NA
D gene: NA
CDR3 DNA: TGTGCCACCAGCAGAGCTAGGGAAGAGACCCAGTACTTC
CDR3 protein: CATSRAREETQYF

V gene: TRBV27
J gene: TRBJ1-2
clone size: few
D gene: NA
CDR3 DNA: TGTGCCAGCAGTCCCCTAGGGGCGGGGACTAACTATGGCTACACCTTC
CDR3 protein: CASSPLGAGTNYGYTF

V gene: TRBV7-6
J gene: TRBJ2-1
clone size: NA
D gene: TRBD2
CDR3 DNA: TGTGCCAGCAGCTTAGTACTAGCGGGAGTCTCCTACAATGAGCAGTTCTTC
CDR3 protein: CASSLVLAGVSYNEQFF

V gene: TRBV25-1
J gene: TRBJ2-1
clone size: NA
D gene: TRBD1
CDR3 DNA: TGTGCCAGCAGTGAATGGGGACAGGGGGCTTCAAATGAGCAGTTCTTC
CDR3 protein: CASSEWGQGASNEQFF

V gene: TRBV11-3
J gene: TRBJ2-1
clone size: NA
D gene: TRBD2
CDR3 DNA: TGTGCCAGCAGCCAGAGGCGGGGACTACAAGATGAGCAGTTCTTC
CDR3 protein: CASSQRRGLQDEQFF

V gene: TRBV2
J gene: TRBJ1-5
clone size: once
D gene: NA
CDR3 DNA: TGTGCCAGCTCTGGGGGAAGCAATCAGCCCCAGCATTTT
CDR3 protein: CASSGGSNQPQHF

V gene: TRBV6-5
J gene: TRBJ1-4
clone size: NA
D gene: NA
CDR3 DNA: TGTGCCAGCAGTACCCCGGCCTGGGGCGAAAAACTGTTTTTT
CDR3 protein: CASSTPAWGEKLFF

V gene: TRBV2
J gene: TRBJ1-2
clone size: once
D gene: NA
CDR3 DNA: TGTGCCAGCAGTGGCGGGGGGCGCGGGGGCTACACCTTC
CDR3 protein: CASSGGGRGGYTF

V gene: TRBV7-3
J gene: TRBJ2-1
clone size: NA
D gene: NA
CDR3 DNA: TGTGCCAGCAGCCCCCGAGGCGATGTCCCCTTTATAGATGAGCAGTTCTTC
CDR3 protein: CASSPRGDVPFIDEQFF

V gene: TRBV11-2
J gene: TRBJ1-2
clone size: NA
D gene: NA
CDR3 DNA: TGTGCCAGCAGCCCTATTGTGCAAGGAGCCCTCTATGGCTACACCTTC
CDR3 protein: CASSPIVQGALYGYTF

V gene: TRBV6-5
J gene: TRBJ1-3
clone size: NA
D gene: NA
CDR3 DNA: TGTGCCAGCAAAATGGGTGGGCCTGCGGGAAACACCATATATTTT
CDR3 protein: CASKMGGPAGNTIYF

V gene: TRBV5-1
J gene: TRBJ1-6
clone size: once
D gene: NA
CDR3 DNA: TGCGCCAGCAGCGAGGGACATCGTGGCTCACCCCTCCACTTT
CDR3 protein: CASSEGHRGSPLHF